One sample yielded the 28 T cell receptor beta chains listed below, sequenced in a study of blood T cell repertoires in COVID-19. Data came from immunoSEQ multiplex PCR; TCRdb stores just in-frame clones and leaves some out. Of 30,000 or so clones listed, 75% to 85% are singletons. Sequenced input: peripheral blood. These receptors were obtained from an elderly man with active COVID-19.

The J gene is TRBJ2-2, the V gene TRBV28; the D gene is possibly TRBD2 (6 bases). CDR3 length: 14 amino acids. Trimming stripped 4 bases from V and 6 bases from J, with 12 bases between. CDR1 is MDHEN and CDR2 is SYDVKM in the germline V gene. The CDR3 here is CASSSAGYAGELFF. The CDR3, as DNA: TGTGCCAGCAGTTCCGCGGGGTACGCCGGGGAGCTGTTTTTT.

V is TRBV11-2 and J is TRBJ1-2; 9 bases agree with TRBD1. The CDR3 loop spans 15 amino acids. CDR1 and CDR2 (germline): SGHAT, FQNNGV. The junction had 9 bases not matched to a gene; V was cut back by 3 bases and J by 7 bases. The DNA for the CDR3 is TGTGCCAGCAGCTTCGACAGGGGGAGGGAGAGTGGCTACACCTTC. It translates to CASSFDRGRESGYTF. Filled out from reference TRBV11-2 and TRBJ1-2, the complete variable domain reads EAGVAQSPRYKIIEKRQSVAFWCNPISGHATLYWYQQILGQGPKLLIQFQNNGVVDDSQLPKDRFSAERLKGVDSTLKIQPAKLEDSAVYLCASSFDRGRESGYTFGSGTRLTVV.

The chain joins TRBV7-9 to TRBJ2-7; 14 bases agree with TRBD2. The CDR3 covers 16 residues. Germline V lookup: CDR1 SEHNR, CDR2 FQNEAQ (reference sequence). V lost 4 bases and J lost 7; bases outside the gene matches: 9. CDR3 sequence (DNA): TGTGCCAGCAGCTACCCGGGACTAGCGGGGGTTAGTGAGCAGTACTTC. Encoded protein: CASSYPGLAGVSEQYF.

The chain combines TRBV7-9 with TRBJ2-3; D possibly corresponds to TRBD2 (6 bases). Trimming stripped 4 bases from V and 6 bases from J, with 8 bases between. Looked up from germline, CDR1 is SEHNR and CDR2 is FQNEAQ (reference sequence). This CDR3 has 12 amino acids. The CDR3 nucleotides read TGTGCCAGCAGCTACACTAGCGATACGCAGTATTTT. This encodes CASSYTSDTQYF.

The chain employs TRBV11-2 and TRBJ2-3, with no clear D. Germline values: CDR1 SGHAT, CDR2 FQNNGV. The length of the CDR3 is 13 residues. Trimming removed 1 base at V and 4 bases at J, with 6 bases between. The CDR3 nucleotides read TGTGCCAGCAGCTTAGGAGTGGCAGATACGCAGTATTTT. Its protein product is CASSLGVADTQYF. The variable domain in full, completed from reference TRBV11-2 and TRBJ2-3, reads EAGVAQSPRYKIIEKRQSVAFWCNPISGHATLYWYQQILGQGPKLLIQFQNNGVVDDSQLPKDRFSAERLKGVDSTLKIQPAKLEDSAVYLCASSLGVADTQYFGPGTRLTVL.

V gene TRBV2 combines with J gene TRBJ2-7; TRBD2 might be the D (6 bases). Germline V gives CDR1 SNHLY, CDR2 FYNNEI. The CDR3 covers 15 residues. V lost 6 bases and J lost 2, with 17 bases in between. CDR3: CASSAGTSEAYEQYF. In nucleotides, the CDR3 is TGTGCCAGCAGCGCCGGGACTTCTGAGGCCTACGAGCAGTACTTC.

The J gene is TRBJ1-2, the V gene TRBV9; 10 positions match TRBD1. Trimming at V came to 2 bases and at J to 7 bases, leaving 2 bases not matched to a gene. The germline CDR1 and CDR2 sequences are SGDLS and YYNGEE. This CDR3 region has 13 residues. The CDR3 DNA is TGTGCCAGCAGCGTCGGGACAGGGGCTGGCTACACCTTC. It is translated as CASSVGTGAGYTF.

This sequence joins TRBV30 and TRBJ2-7; 9 nucleotides align to TRBD1. The length of the CDR3 is 15 residues. After removal of 2 bases from V and 5 bases from J, the junction contained 10 bases not matched to a gene. Germline V gene data show CDR1 as GTSNPN and CDR2 as SVGIG (reference sequence). The CDR3 here is CAWSLPGQGRNEQYF. CDR3 sequence (DNA): TGTGCCTGGAGTCTCCCGGGACAGGGACGGAACGAGCAGTACTTC.

The chain employs TRBV19 and TRBJ1-1, with 12 positions matching TRBD1. Germline lookup yields CDR1 LNHDA and CDR2 SQIVND (reference sequence). V was pared by 3 bases and J by 4 bases, with 3 bases of the junction left unmatched. This CDR3 region has 15 residues. This CDR3 is CASSIGTGGGTEAFF. The CDR3 DNA reads as TGTGCCAGTAGTATCGGGACAGGGGGCGGCACTGAAGCTTTCTTT.

The CDR3 DNA reads TGTGCCAGCAGCGTAGCGCCAGGCAGAGAAGCTTTCTTT. It codes for CASSVAPGREAFF. The chain has TRBV9 and TRBJ1-1; D is uncertain. The germline V and J ends were trimmed by 0 bases and 8 bases, with 11 bases remaining between them. In germline, CDR1 is SGDLS, CDR2 YYNGEE. The CDR3 runs 13 residues.

The chain uses TRBV4-1 and TRBJ1-2; a possible D gene is TRBD1 (5 bases). V lost 1 base and J 13 bases, leaving 16 bases between the germline ends. This CDR3 is 13 amino acids long. Germline values: CDR1 MGHRA, CDR2 YSYEKL. The CDR3 region has the DNA TGCGCCAGCAGCCAAGTAGCAGGGATCGTGTCCACCTTC. It is translated as CASSQVAGIVSTF.

The chain joins TRBV5-1 to TRBJ1-3, with 7 nucleotides matching TRBD1. Germline values: CDR1 SGHRS, CDR2 YFSETQ. V was clipped by 5 bases and J by 3 bases; unmatched bases: 8. The CDR3 loop spans 15 amino acids. CDR3 amino acids: CASSSGGGNGNTIYF. The CDR3 DNA sequence: TGCGCCAGCAGTTCCGGAGGGGGCAATGGAAACACCATATATTTT.

The V gene is TRBV18, the J gene TRBJ2-2; TRBD1 agrees at 7 bases. This CDR3 is built from 14 residues. Germline trimming cut 6 bases from V and 4 bases from J; bases unmatched to any gene: 5. Looked up from germline, CDR1 is KGHSH and CDR2 is LQKENI. DNA for the CDR3: TGTGCCAGCTCCCAAGGGACAGCCACCGGGGAGCTGTTTTTT. It specifies CASSQGTATGELFF.

Only one count was recorded for this clone. The J gene is TRBJ1-1, the V gene TRBV18; 9 bases map to TRBD1. CDR3 length: 14 amino acids. Per germline, CDR1 KGHSH and CDR2 LQKENI. V shed 5 bases, J shed 4 bases, and the junction held 5 bases outside the gene matches. In DNA form, the CDR3 reads TGTGCCAGCTCAGCAGGACAGGGGCGCACTGAAGCTTTCTTT. Translated: CASSAGQGRTEAFF.

The chain uses TRBV2 and TRBJ1-1; weak D call: TRBD1 (5 bases). This CDR3 has 15 residues. From germline, CDR1 is SNHLY and CDR2 FYNNEI. V lost 10 bases and J 1 base, leaving 19 bases between the germline ends. CDR3 region: CAIRQGGFANTEAFF. CDR3 DNA sequence: TGTGCCATAAGGCAGGGAGGATTCGCGAACACTGAAGCTTTCTTT.

The chain has TRBV4-1 and TRBJ2-1; D may be TRBD1 (6 bases). Germline V lookup: CDR1 MGHRA, CDR2 YSYEKL. With 0 bases removed from V and 6 bases from J, the gap between germline ends came to 15 bases. This CDR3 region has 16 residues. CDR3 DNA sequence: TGCGCCAGCAGCCAAGATCTCTCGGGGACACCCAATGAGCAGTTCTTC. Protein sequence: CASSQDLSGTPNEQFF.

This rearrangement joins TRBV2 to TRBJ2-3, with TRBD2 as a possible D gene (6 bases). The V and J ends lost 7 bases and 4 bases respectively, with 9 bases between them. CDR1 is SNHLY and CDR2 is FYNNEI in the germline V gene. The CDR3 covers 12 residues. DNA of the CDR3: TGTGCCAGCACCAGGGAGGCAGATACGCAGTATTTT. Its translation is CASTREADTQYF. Full variable domain (missing parts from reference TRBV2 and TRBJ2-3): EPEVTQTPSHQVTQMGQEVILRCVPISNHLYFYWYRQILGQKVEFLVSFYNNEISEKSEIFDDQFSVERPDGSNFTLKIRSTKLEDSAMYFCASTREADTQYFGPGTRLTVL.

The chain joins TRBV7-8 to TRBJ1-1, with 7 bases that match TRBD1. The CDR3 extends over 16 amino acids. CDR1 SGHVS and CDR2 FQNEAQ come from the germline V gene. V shed 5 bases and J 0 bases; nucleotides not matched to a gene: 9. The CDR3: CASSQANRGLNTEAFF. Here the CDR3 DNA reads TGTGCCAGCAGCCAGGCGAACAGGGGACTGAACACTGAAGCTTTCTTT.

This clone was seen only once. V usage is TRBV7-8 and J usage is TRBJ2-5; tentatively, D is TRBD1 (6 bases). The CDR3 is 14 amino acids. Germline CDR1 SGHVS, CDR2 FQNEAQ. V was pared by 5 bases and J by 5 bases, with 15 bases between. DNA of the CDR3: TGTGCCAGCAGCCTTGGGACAATCGGGGAGACCCAGTACTTC. Translation gives CASSLGTIGETQYF.

This rearrangement joins TRBV2 to TRBJ2-3; 9 nucleotides agree with TRBD2. Per germline, CDR1 SNHLY and CDR2 FYNNEI. The trim removed 4 bases at V and 8 bases at J, leaving 10 bases unmatched. CDR3 size: 15 residues. The CDR3 is CASSAGGGAVGTQYF. As DNA, the CDR3 is TGTGCCAGCAGTGCGGGCGGGGGGGCAGTAGGTACGCAGTATTTT.

The chain links TRBV6-5 to TRBJ1-1; no clear D. The CDR3 extends over 14 amino acids. Trimming pared 2 bases from V and 1 base from J, leaving 8 bases between. Per the germline V gene, CDR1 is MNHEY and CDR2 is SVGAGI. CDR3 in amino acids: CASSYQTPNTEAFF. The CDR3, as DNA: TGTGCCAGCAGTTACCAGACACCGAACACTGAAGCTTTCTTT.

V usage is TRBV5-1 and J usage is TRBJ2-1; the D gene is possibly TRBD1 (6 bases). Germline CDR1 SGHRS, CDR2 YFSETQ. This CDR3 region has 14 residues. The ends were cut back, 7 bases at V and 9 bases at J, with 20 bases in the middle. The CDR3 DNA follows: TGCGCCAGCTCACAGGGAACGGCGGGCGGTGAGCAGTTCTTC. Its translation: CASSQGTAGGEQFF.

V usage is TRBV5-6 and J usage is TRBJ2-7; no clear D. The CDR3 consists of 11 residues. Germline V gene sequence: CDR1 SGHDT, CDR2 YYEEEE. The V gene lost 4 bases and the J gene lost 4 bases, with 6 bases spanning the gap. CDR3 nucleotide sequence: TGTGCCAGCAGCCTTGAGTACGAGCAGTACTTC. Its protein is CASSLEYEQYF.

The chain recombines TRBV19 with TRBJ1-1, with TRBD1 matching 8 bases. After removal of 5 bases from V and 0 bases from J, the junction contained 5 bases not matched to a gene. The CDR3 has 15 amino acids. Germline assignment: CDR1 LNHDA and CDR2 SQIVND (reference sequence). The CDR3 region has the DNA TGTGCCAGTAGTGGAGGACAGGGAGTGAACACTGAAGCTTTCTTT. It codes for CASSGGQGVNTEAFF.

The chain combines TRBV7-7 with TRBJ2-5; weak D call: TRBD1 (5 bases). CDR1 and CDR2 from the germline V gene are SSHAT and FNYEAQ (reference sequence). The CDR3 extends over 16 amino acids. V was trimmed by 5 bases and J by 0 bases, leaving 16 bases between them. CDR3 in DNA: TGTGCCAGCAGCCCCCTCTCCCGACAGAACCAAGAGACCCAGTACTTC. Protein: CASSPLSRQNQETQYF.

The V gene is TRBV5-1, the J gene TRBJ2-3, with D possibly TRBD2 on 5 matching bases. V was clipped by 0 bases and J by 3 bases, with 11 bases between them. CDR1 and CDR2 (germline): SGHRS, YFSETQ. This CDR3 region has 15 residues. The CDR3 loop reads CASSLEGRRTDTQYF. CDR3 nucleotide sequence: TGCGCCAGCAGCTTGGAGGGTCGGAGGACAGATACGCAGTATTTT.

This chain uses TRBV7-9 with TRBJ1-6; possible D gene TRBD1, 6 bases. V shed 5 bases and J shed 9 bases, with 14 bases lying between them. Germline CDR1 reads SEHNR; CDR2 reads FQNEAQ (reference sequence). This CDR3 contains 14 residues. As DNA, the CDR3 is TGTGCCAGCAGCCCTCAGGGGCTGGGTTCACCCCTCCACTTT. This gives the protein CASSPQGLGSPLHF.

V gene TRBV7-2 combines with J gene TRBJ2-7; 9 bases fit TRBD1. Trimming took 6 bases from V and 6 from J; bases not matched to a gene: 6. Looked up from germline, CDR1 is SGHTA and CDR2 is FQGNSA. This CDR3 is built from 13 residues. CDR3 region: CASRRDRVGEQYF. The CDR3, as DNA: TGTGCCAGCAGACGGGACAGGGTAGGCGAGCAGTACTTC.